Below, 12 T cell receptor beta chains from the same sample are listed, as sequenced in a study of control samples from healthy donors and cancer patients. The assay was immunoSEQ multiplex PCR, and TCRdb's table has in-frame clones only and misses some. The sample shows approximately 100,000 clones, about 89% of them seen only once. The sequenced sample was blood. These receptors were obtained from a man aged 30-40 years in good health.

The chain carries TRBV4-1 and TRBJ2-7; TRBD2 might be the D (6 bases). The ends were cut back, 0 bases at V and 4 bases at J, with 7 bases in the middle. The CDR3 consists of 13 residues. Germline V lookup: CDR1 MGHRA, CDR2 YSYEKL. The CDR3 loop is CASSQELAYEQYF. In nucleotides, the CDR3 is TGCGCCAGCAGCCAAGAACTAGCTTACGAGCAGTACTTC.

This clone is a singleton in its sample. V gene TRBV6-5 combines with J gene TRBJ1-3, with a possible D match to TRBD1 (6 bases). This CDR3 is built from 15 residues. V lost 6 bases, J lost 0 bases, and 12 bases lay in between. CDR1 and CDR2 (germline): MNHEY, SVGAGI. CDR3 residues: CASRPDRYSGNTIYF. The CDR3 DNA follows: TGTGCCAGCAGACCGGACAGATACTCTGGAAACACCATATATTTT.

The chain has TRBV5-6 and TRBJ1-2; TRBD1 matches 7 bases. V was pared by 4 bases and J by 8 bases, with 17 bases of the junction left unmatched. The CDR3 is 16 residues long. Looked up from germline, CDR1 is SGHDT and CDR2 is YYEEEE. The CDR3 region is CASSLRQGDLVFGYTF. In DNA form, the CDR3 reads TGTGCCAGCAGCCTGCGACAGGGAGATCTTGTTTTCGGCTACACCTTC. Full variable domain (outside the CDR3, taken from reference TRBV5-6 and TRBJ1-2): DAGVTQSPTHLIKTRGQQVTLRCSPKSGHDTVSWYQQALGQGPQFIFQYYEEEERQRGNFPDRFSGHQFPNYSSELNVNALLLGDSALYLCASSLRQGDLVFGYTFGSGTRLTVV.

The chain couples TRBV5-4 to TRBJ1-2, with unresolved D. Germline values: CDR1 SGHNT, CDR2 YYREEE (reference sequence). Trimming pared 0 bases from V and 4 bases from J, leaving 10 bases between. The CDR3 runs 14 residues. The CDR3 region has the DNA TGTGCCAGCAGCTTGGACAGATTTCTCTATGGCTACACCTTC. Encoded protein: CASSLDRFLYGYTF.

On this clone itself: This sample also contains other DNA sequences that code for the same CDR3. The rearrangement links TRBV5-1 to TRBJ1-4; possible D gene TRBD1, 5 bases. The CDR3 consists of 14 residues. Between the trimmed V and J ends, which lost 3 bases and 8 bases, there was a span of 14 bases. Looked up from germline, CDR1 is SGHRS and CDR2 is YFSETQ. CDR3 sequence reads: CASSSGGVNEKLFF. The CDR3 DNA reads TGCGCCAGCAGCTCGGGAGGGGTTAACGAAAAACTGTTTTTT.

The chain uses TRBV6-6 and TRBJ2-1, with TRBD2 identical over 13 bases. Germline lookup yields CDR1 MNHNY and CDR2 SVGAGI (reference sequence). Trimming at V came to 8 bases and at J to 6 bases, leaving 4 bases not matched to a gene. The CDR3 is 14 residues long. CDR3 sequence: CASYWTSGSNEQFF. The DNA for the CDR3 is TGTGCCAGCTATTGGACTAGCGGGAGCAATGAGCAGTTCTTC.

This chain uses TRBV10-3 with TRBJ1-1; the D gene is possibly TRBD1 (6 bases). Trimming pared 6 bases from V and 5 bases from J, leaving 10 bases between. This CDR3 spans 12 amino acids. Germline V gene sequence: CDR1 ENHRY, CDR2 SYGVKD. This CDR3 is CAIRQGQTEAFF. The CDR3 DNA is TGTGCCATCAGGCAGGGGCAGACTGAAGCTTTCTTT.

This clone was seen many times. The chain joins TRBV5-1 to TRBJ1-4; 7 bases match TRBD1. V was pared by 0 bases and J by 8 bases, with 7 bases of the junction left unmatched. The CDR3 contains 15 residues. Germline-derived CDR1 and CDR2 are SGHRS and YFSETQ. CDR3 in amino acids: CASSLAQGTGEKLFF. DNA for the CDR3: TGCGCCAGCAGCTTGGCACAGGGGACGGGAGAAAAACTGTTTTTT.

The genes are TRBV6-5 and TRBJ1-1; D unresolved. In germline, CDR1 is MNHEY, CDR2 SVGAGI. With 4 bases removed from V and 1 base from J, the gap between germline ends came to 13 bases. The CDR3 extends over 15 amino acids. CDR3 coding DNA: TGTGCCAGCAGTTCTACGGGCCGGTCGAACACTGAAGCTTTCTTT. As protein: CASSSTGRSNTEAFF.

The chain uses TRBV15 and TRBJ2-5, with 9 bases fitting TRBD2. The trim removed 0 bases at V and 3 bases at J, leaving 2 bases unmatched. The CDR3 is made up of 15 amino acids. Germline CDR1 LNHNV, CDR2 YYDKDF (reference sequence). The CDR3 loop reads CATSRDAGGEETQYF. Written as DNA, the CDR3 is TGTGCCACCAGCAGAGATGCGGGGGGGGAAGAGACCCAGTACTTC.

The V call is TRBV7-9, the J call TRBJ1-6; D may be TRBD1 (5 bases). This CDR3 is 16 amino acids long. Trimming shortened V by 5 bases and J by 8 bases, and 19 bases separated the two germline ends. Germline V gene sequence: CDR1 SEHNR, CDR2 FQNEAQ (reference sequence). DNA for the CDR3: TGTGCCAGCAGCCATACTTTCGTTGGGGGGGATTCACCCCTCCACTTT. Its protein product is CASSHTFVGGDSPLHF. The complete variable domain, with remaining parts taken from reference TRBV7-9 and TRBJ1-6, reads DTGVSQNPRHKITKRGQNVTFRCDPISEHNRLYWYRQTLGQGPEFLTYFQNEAQLEKSRLLSDRFSAERPKGSFSTLEIQRTEQGDSAMYLCASSHTFVGGDSPLHFGNGTRLTVT.

The DNA for the CDR3 is TGTGCCTGGAGTATAGGGGGCTCGGTCGCGGCTTTCTTT. The encoded protein is CAWSIGGSVAAFF. The chain couples TRBV30 to TRBJ1-1, with 7 bases aligning to TRBD1. Unmatched junction bases numbered 11, after V lost 2 bases and J lost 11 bases. This CDR3 region has 13 residues. Germline CDR1 reads GTSNPN; CDR2 reads SVGIG (reference sequence).